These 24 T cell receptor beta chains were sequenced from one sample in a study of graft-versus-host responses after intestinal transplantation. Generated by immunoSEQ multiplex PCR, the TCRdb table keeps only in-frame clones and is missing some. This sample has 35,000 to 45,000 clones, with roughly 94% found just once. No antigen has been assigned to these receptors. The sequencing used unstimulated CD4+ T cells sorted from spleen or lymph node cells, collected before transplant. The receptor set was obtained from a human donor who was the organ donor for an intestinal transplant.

The CDR3 sequence is CASSLGLAGGRTDTQYF. The CDR3 DNA follows: TGTGCCAGCAGCTTAGGACTAGCGGGGGGCCGCACAGATACGCAGTATTTT. This sequence joins TRBV7-9 and TRBJ2-3, with 13 bases aligning to TRBD2. CDR1 is SEHNR and CDR2 is FQNEAQ in the germline V gene (reference sequence). CDR3 size: 17 residues. With V trimmed by 1 base and J by 1 base, 2 bases remained unmatched. Together with reference TRBV7-9 and TRBJ2-3, the CDR3 gives the full variable domain: DTGVSQNPRHKITKRGQNVTFRCDPISEHNRLYWYRQTLGQGPEFLTYFQNEAQLEKSRLLSDRFSAERPKGSFSTLEIQRTEQGDSAMYLCASSLGLAGGRTDTQYFGPGTRLTVL.

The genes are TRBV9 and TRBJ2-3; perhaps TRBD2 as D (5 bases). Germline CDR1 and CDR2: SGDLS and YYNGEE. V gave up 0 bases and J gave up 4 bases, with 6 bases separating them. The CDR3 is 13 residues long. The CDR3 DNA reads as TGTGCCAGCAGCGTAGGAGGGTCAGATACGCAGTATTTT. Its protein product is CASSVGGSDTQYF.

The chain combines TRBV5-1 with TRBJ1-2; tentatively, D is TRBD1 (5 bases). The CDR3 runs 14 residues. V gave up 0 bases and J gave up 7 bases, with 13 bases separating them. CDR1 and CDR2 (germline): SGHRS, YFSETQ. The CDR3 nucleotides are TGCGCCAGCAGCTTGGGACAGAGGGTCTCTGGCTACACCTTC. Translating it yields CASSLGQRVSGYTF.

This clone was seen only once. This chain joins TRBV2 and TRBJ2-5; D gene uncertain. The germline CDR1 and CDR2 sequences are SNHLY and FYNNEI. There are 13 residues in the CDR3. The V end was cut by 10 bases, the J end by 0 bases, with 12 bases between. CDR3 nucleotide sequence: TGTGCCACCCAAACCGGGTACCAAGAGACCCAGTACTTC. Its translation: CATQTGYQETQYF. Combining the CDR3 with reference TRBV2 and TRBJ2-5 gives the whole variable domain EPEVTQTPSHQVTQMGQEVILRCVPISNHLYFYWYRQILGQKVEFLVSFYNNEISEKSEIFDDQFSVERPDGSNFTLKIRSTKLEDSAMYFCATQTGYQETQYFGPGTRLLVL.

The CDR3 sequence: CASSGQKSGGPNYGYTF. CDR3 DNA sequence: TGTGCCAGCAGCGGGCAGAAATCAGGGGGCCCCAACTATGGCTACACCTTC. This sequence joins TRBV9 and TRBJ1-2; 8 bases map to TRBD1. Germline V CDR1 and CDR2: SGDLS, YYNGEE. The junction had 12 bases not matched to a gene; V was cut back by 3 bases and J by 2 bases. There are 17 residues in the CDR3.

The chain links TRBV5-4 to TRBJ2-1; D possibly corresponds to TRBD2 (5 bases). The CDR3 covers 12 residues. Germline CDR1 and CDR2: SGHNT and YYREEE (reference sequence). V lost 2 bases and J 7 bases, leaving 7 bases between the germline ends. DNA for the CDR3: TGTGCCAGCAGCTTTAGGGAGAATGAGCAGTTCTTC. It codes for CASSFRENEQFF. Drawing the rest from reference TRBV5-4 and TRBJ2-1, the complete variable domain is ETGVTQSPTHLIKTRGQQVTLRCSSQSGHNTVSWYQQALGQGPQFIFQYYREEENGRGNFPPRFSGLQFPNYSSELNVNALELDDSALYLCASSFRENEQFFGPGTRLTVL.

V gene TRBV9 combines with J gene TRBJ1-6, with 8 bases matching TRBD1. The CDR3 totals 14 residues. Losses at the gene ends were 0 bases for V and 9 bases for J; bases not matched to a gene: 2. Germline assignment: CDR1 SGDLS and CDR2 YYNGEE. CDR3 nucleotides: TGTGCCAGCAGCGTAGGACAGGGGATTTCACCCCTCCACTTT. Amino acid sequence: CASSVGQGISPLHF. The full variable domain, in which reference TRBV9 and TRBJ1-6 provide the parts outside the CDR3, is DSGVTQTPKHLITATGQRVTLRCSPRSGDLSVYWYQQSLDQGLQFLIQYYNGEERAKGNILERFSAQQFPDLHSELNLSSLELGDSALYFCASSVGQGISPLHFGNGTRLTVT.

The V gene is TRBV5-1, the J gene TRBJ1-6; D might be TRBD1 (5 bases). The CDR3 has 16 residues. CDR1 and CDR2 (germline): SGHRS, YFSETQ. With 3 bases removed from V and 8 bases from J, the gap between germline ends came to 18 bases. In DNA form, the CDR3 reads TGCGCCAGCAGCTATTCCACTCGACTGGGGGATTCACCCCTCCACTTT. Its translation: CASSYSTRLGDSPLHF.

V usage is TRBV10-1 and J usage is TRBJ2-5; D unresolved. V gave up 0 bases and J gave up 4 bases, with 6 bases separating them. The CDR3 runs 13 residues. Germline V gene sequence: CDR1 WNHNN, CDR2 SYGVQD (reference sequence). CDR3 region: CASSESCGETQYF. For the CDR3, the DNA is TGCGCCAGCAGTGAGTCGTGTGGAGAGACCCAGTACTTC.

The CDR3 region is CASSLDTRGRYEQYF. In DNA form, the CDR3 reads TGTGCCAGCAGCTTAGATACGAGGGGCAGGTACGAGCAGTACTTC. The V gene is TRBV11-2, the J gene TRBJ2-7; the D gene could be TRBD1 or TRBD2 (5 bases each). This CDR3 comprises 15 residues. V gave up 0 bases and J gave up 4 bases, with 13 bases separating them. Germline V CDR1 and CDR2: SGHAT, FQNNGV. The full variable domain, with the rest looked up from reference TRBV11-2 and TRBJ2-7, is EAGVAQSPRYKIIEKRQSVAFWCNPISGHATLYWYQQILGQGPKLLIQFQNNGVVDDSQLPKDRFSAERLKGVDSTLKIQPAKLEDSAVYLCASSLDTRGRYEQYFGPGTRLTVT.

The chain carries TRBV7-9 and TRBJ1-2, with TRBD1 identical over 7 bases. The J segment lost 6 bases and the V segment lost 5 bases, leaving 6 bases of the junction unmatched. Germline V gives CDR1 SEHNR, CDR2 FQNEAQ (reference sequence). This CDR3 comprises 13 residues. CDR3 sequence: CASSPDRDHGYTF. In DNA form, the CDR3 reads TGTGCCAGCAGCCCCGACAGGGACCATGGCTACACCTTC.

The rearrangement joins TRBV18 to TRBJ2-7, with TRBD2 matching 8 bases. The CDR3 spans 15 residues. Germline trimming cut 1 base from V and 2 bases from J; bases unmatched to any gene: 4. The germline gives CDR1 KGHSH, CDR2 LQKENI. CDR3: CASSPQTSAAYEQYF. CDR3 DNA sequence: TGTGCCAGCTCACCACAGACTAGCGCGGCCTACGAGCAGTACTTC.

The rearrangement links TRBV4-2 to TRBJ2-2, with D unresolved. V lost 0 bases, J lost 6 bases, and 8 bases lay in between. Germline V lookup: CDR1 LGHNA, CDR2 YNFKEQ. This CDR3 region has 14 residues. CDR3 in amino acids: CASSQDRRAGELFF. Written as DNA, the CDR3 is TGTGCCAGCAGCCAAGATCGGCGTGCCGGGGAGCTGTTTTTT.

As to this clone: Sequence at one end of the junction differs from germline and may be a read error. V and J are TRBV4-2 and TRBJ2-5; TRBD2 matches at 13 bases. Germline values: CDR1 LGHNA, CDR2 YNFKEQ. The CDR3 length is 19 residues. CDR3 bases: TGTGCCGGCAGCCAAGTGACTAGCGGGGGGACCCATTTTCAAGAGACCCAGTACTTC. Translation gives CAGSQVTSGGTHFQETQYF.

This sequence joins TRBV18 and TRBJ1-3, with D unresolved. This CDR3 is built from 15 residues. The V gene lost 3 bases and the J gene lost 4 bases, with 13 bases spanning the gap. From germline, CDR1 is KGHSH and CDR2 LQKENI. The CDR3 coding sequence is TGTGCCAGCTCACCGACCGAGGGCCGGGGAAACACCATATATTTT. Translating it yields CASSPTEGRGNTIYF.

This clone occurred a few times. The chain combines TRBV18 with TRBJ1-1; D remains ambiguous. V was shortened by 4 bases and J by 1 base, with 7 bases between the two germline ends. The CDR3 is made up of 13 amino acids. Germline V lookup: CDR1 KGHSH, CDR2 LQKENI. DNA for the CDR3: TGTGCCAGCTCACGGGCGGGGAACACTGAAGCTTTCTTT. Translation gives CASSRAGNTEAFF.

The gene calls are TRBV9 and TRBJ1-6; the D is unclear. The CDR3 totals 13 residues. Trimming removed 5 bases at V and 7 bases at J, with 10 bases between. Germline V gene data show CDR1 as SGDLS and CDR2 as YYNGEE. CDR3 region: CASRGTGNSPLHF. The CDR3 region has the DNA TGTGCCAGCAGAGGTACGGGCAATTCACCCCTCCACTTT.

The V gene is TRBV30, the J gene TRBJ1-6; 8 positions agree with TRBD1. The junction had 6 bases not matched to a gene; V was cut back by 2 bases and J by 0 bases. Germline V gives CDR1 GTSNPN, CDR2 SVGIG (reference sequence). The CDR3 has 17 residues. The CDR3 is CAWSRDRTSSYNSPLHF. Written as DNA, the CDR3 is TGTGCCTGGAGTAGGGACAGGACCAGCTCCTATAATTCACCCCTCCACTTT. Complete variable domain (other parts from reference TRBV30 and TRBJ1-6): SQTIHQWPATLVQPVGSPLSLECTVEGTSNPNLYWYRQAAGRGLQLLFYSVGIGQISSEVPQNLSASRPQDRQFILSSKKLLLSDSGFYLCAWSRDRTSSYNSPLHFGNGTRLTVT.

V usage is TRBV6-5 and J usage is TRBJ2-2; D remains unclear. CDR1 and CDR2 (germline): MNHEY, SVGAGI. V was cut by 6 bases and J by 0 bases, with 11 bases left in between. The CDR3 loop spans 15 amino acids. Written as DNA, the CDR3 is TGTGCCAGCAGCCTGTACTTGGCGAACACCGGGGAGCTGTTTTTT. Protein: CASSLYLANTGELFF.

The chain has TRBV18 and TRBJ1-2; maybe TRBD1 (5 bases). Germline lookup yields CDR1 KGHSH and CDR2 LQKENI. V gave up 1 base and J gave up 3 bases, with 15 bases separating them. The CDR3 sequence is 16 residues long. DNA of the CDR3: TGTGCCAGCTCACCACGGGCGGGGCAGGGATACTATGGCTACACCTTC. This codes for CASSPRAGQGYYGYTF.

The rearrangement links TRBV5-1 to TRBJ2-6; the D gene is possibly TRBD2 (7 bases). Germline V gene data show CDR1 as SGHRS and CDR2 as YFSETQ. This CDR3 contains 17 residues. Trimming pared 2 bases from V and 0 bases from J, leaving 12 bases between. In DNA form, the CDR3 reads TGCGCCAGCAGCTTTGCGGGGGCCGGCTCTGGGGCCAACGTCCTGACTTTC. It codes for CASSFAGAGSGANVLTF. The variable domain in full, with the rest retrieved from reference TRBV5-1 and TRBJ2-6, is KAGVTQTPRYLIKTRGQQVTLSCSPISGHRSVSWYQQTPGQGLQFLFEYFSETQRNKGNFPGRFSGRQFSNSRSEMNVSTLELGDSALYLCASSFAGAGSGANVLTFGAGSRLTVL.

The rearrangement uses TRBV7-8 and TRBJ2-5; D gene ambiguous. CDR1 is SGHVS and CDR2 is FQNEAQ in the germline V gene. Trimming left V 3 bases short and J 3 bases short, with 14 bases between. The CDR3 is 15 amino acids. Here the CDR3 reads CASSFFRNSEETQYF. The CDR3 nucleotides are TGTGCCAGCAGCTTCTTTCGGAACTCAGAAGAGACCCAGTACTTC.

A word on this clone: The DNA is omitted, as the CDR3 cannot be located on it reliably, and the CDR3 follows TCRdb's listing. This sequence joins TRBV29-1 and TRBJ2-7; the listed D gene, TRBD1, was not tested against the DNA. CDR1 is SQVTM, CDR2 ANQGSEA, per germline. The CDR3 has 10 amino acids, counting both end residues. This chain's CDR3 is CSVGQGTKYF.

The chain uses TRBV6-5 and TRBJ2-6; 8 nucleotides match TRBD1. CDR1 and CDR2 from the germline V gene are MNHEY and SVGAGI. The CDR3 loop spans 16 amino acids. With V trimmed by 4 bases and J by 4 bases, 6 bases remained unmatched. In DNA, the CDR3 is TGTGCCAGCAGTTGGCAGGGGGCGCAAGGGGCCAACGTCCTGACTTTC. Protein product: CASSWQGAQGANVLTF.